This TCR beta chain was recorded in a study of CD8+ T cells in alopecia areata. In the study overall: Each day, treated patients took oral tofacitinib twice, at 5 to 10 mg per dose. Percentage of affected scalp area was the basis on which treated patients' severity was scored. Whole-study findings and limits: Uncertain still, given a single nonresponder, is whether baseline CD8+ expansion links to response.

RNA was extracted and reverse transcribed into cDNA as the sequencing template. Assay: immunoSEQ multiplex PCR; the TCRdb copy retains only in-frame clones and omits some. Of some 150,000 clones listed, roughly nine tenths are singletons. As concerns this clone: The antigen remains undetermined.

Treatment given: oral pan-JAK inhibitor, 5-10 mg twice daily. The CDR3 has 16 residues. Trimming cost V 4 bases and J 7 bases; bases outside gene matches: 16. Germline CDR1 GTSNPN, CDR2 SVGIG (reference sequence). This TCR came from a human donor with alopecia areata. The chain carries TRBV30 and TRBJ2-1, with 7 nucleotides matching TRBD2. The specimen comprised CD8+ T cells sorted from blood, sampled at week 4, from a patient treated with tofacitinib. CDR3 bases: TGTGCCTGGATATCGGCCCGCGGGAGCCTGAGGAATGAGCAGTTCTTC. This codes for CAWISARGSLRNEQFF.